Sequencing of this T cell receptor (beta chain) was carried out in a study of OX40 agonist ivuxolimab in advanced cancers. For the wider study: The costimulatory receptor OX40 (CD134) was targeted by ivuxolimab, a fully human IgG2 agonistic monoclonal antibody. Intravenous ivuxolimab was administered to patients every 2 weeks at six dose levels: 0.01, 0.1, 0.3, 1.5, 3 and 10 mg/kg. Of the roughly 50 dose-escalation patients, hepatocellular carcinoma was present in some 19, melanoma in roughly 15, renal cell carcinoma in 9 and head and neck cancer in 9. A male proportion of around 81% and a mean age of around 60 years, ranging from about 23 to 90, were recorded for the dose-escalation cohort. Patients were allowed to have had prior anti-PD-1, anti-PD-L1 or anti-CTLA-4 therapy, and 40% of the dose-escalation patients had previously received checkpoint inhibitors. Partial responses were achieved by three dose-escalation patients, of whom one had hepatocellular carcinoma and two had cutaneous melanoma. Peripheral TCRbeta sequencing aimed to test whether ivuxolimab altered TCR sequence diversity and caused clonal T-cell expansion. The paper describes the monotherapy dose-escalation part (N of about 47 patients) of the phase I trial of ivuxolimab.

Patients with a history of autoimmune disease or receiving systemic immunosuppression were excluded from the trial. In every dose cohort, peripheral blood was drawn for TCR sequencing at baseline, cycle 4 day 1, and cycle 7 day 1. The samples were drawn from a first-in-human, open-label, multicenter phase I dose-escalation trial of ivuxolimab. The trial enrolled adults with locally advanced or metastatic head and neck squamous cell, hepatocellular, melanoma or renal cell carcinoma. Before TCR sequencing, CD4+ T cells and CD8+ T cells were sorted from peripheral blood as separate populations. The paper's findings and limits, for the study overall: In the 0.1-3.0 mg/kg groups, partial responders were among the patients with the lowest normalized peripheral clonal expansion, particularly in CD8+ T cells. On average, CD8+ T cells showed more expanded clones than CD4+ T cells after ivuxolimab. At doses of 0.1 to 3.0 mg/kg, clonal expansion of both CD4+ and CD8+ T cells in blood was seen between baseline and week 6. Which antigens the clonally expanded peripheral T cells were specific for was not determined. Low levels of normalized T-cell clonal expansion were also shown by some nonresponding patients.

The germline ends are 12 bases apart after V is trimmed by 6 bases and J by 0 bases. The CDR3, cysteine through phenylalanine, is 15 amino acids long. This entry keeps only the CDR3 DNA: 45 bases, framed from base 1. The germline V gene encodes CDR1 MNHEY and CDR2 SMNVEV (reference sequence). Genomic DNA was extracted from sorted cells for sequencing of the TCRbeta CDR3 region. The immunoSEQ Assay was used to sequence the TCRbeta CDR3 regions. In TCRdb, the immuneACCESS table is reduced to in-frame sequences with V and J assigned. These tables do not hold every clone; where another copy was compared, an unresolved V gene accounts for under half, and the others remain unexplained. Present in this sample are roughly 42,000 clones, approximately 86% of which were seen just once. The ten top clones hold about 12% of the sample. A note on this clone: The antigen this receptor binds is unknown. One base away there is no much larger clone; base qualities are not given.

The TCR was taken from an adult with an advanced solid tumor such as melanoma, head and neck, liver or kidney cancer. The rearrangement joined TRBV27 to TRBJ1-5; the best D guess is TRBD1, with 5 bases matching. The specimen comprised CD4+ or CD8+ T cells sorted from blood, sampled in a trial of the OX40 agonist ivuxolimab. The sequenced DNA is TGTGCCAGCAGACCCGGGGGGGGTAGCAATCAGCCCCAGCATTTT. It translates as CASRPGGGSNQPQHF.